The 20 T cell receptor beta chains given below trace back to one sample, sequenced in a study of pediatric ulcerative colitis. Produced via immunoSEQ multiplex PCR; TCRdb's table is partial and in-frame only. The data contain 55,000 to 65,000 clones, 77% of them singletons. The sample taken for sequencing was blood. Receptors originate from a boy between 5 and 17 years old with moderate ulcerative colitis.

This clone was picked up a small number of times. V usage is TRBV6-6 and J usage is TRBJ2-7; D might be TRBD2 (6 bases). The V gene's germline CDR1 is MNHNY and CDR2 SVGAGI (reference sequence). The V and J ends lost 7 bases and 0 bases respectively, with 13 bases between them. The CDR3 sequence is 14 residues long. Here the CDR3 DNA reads TGTGCCAGCACCTGGGACTTTTCCTCCTACGAGCAGTACTTC. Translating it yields CASTWDFSSYEQYF.

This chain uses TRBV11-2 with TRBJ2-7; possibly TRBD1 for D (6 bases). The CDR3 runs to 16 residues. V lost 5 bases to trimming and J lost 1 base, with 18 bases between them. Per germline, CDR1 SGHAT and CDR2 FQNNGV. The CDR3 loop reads CASSPVARQGSYEQYF. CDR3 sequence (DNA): TGTGCCAGCAGCCCGGTCGCCCGCCAGGGGTCCTACGAGCAGTACTTC.

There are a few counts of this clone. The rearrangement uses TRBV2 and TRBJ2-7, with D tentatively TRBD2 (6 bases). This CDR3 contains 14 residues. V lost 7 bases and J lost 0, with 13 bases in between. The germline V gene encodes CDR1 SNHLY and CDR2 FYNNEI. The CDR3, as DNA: TGTGCCAGCAAATCTAGCGCGAGCTCCTACGAGCAGTACTTC. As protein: CASKSSASSYEQYF.

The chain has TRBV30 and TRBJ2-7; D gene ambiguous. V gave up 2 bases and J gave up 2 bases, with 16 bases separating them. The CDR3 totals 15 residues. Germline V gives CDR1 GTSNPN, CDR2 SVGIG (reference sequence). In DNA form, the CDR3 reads TGTGCCTGGAGTTTAGGGCCCTCCAGCACCTACGAGCAGTACTTC. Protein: CAWSLGPSSTYEQYF.

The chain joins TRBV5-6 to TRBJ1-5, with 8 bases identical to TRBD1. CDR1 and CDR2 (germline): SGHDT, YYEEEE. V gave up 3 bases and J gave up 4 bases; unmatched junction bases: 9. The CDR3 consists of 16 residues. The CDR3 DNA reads TGTGCCAGCAGCTCCAATACAGGGGGGAGTAATCAGCCCCAGCATTTT. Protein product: CASSSNTGGSNQPQHF.

CDR3 residues: CASSRPTGGVTEAFF. For the CDR3, the DNA is TGTGCCAGTAGTAGACCGACAGGGGGGGTCACTGAAGCTTTCTTT. The V gene is TRBV19, the J gene TRBJ1-1, with 9 nucleotides matching TRBD1. The CDR3 has 15 residues. The germline V gene encodes CDR1 LNHDA and CDR2 SQIVND (reference sequence). The V segment lost 4 bases and the J segment 4 bases; nucleotides outside the gene matches: 7.

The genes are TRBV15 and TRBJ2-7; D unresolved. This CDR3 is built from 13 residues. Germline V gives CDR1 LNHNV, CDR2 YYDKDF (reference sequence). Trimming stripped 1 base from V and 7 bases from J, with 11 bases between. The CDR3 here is CATSRGAAGEQYF. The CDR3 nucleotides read TGTGCCACCAGCAGAGGGGCGGCAGGTGAGCAGTACTTC.

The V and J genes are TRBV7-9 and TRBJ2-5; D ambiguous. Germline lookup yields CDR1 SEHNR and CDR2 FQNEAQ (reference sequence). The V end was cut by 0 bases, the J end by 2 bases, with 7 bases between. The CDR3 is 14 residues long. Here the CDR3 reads CASSLAVRQETQYF. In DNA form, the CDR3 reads TGTGCCAGCAGCTTAGCTGTGCGGCAAGAGACCCAGTACTTC.

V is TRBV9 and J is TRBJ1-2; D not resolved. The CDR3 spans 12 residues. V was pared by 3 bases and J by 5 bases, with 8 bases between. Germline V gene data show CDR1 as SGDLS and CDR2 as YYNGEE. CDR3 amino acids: CASSAEGYGYTF. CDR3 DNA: TGTGCCAGCAGCGCGGAGGGTTATGGCTACACCTTC.

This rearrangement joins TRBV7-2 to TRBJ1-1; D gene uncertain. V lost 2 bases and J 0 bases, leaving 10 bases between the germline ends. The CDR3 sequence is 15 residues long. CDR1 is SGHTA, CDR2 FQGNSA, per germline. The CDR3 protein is CASSLYLGLNTEAFF. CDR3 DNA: TGTGCCAGCAGCTTATATCTGGGCCTGAACACTGAAGCTTTCTTT.

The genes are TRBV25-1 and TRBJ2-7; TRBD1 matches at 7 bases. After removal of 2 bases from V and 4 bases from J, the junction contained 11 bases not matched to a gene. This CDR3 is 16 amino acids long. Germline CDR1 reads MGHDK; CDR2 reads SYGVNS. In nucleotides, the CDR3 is TGTGCCAGCAGTGAAGAGACCGGGACAGAGTATTACGAGCAGTACTTC. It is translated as CASSEETGTEYYEQYF.

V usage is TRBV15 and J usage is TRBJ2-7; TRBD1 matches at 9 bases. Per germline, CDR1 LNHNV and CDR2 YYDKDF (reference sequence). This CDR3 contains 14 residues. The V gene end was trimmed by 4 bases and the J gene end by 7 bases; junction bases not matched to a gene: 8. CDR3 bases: TGTGCCACCAGCATAGTACAGGGGGCAGGGGAGCAGTACTTC. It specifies CATSIVQGAGEQYF.

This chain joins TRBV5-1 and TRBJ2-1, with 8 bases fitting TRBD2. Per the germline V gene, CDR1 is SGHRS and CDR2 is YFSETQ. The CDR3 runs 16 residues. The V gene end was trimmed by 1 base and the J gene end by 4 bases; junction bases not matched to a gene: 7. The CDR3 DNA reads TGCGCCAGCAGCTTGACCGCTAGCGGGCAGTACAATGAGCAGTTCTTC. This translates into CASSLTASGQYNEQFF.

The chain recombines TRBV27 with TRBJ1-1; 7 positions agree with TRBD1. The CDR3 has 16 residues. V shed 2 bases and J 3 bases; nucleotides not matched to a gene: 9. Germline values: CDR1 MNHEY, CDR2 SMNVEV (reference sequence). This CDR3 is CASSLGGTGVDTEAFF. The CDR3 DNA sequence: TGTGCCAGCAGTTTAGGGGGAACAGGGGTGGACACTGAAGCTTTCTTT.

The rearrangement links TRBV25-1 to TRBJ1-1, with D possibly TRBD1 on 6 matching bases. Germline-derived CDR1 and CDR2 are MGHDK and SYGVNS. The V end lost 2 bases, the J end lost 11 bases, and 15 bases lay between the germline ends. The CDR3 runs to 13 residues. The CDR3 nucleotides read TGTGCCAGCAGTGAACAGTACCCCGGACAGGCTTTCTTT. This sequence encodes CASSEQYPGQAFF.

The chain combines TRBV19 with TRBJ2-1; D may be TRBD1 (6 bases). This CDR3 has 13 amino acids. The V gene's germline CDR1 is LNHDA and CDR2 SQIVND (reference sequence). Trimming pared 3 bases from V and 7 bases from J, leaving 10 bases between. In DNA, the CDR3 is TGTGCCAGTAGTATTCTAAGGGGGAATGAGCAGTTCTTC. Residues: CASSILRGNEQFF.

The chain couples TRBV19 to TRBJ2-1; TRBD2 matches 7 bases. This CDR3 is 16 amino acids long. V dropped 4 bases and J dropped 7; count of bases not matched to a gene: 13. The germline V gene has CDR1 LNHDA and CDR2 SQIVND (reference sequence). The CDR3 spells CASSRLGGSAGNEQFF. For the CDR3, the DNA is TGTGCCAGTAGTAGACTGGGAGGGTCTGCGGGGAATGAGCAGTTCTTC.

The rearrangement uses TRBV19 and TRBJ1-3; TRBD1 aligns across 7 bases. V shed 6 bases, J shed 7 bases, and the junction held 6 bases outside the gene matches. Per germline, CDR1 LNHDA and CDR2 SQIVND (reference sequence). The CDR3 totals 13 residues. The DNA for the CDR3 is TGTGCCAGTAGGTCAGGGGGAGAGAACACCATATATTTT. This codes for CASRSGGENTIYF.

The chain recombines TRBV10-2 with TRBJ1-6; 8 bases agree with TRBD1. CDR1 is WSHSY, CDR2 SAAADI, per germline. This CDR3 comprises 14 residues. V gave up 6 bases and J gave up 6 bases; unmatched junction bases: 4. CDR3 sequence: CASSGQGPNSPLHF. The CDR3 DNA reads TGCGCCAGCAGCGGACAGGGCCCTAATTCACCCCTCCACTTT.

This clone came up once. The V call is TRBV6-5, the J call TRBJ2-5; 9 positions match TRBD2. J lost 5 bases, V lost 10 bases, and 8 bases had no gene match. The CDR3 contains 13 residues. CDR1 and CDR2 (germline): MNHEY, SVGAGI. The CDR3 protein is CATSAGGPETQYF. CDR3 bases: TGTGCCACCTCGGCGGGGGGGCCGGAGACCCAGTACTTC.